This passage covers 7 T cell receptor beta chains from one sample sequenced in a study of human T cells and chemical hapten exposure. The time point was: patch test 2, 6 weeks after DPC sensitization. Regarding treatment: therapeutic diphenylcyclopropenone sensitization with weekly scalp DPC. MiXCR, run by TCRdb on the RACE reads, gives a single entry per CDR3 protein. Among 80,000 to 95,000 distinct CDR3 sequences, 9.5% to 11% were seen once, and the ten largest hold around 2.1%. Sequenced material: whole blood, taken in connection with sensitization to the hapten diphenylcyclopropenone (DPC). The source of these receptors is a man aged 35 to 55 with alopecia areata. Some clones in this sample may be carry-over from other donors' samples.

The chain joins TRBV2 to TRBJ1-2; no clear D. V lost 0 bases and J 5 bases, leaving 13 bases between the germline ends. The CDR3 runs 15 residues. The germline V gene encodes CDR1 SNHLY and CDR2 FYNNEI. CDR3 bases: TGTGCCAGCAGTGAAGCACGGGCATTTCCTTATGGCTACACCTTC. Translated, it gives CASSEARAFPYGYTF.

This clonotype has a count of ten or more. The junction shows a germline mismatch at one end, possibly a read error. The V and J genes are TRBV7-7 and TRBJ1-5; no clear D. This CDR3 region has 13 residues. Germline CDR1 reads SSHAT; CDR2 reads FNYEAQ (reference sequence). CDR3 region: CASSLAVGQPQHF. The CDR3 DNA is TGTGCTAGCAGCTTAGCGGTGGGACAGCCCCAGCATTTT.

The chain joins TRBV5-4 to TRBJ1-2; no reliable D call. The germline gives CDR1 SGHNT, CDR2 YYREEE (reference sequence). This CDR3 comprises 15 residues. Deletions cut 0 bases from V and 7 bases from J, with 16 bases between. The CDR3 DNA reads TGTGCCAGCAGCTTGGGGGTTCCGGGCGGGGTTGGCTACACCTTC. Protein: CASSLGVPGGVGYTF. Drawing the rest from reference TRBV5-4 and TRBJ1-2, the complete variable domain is ETGVTQSPTHLIKTRGQQVTLRCSSQSGHNTVSWYQQALGQGPQFIFQYYREEENGRGNFPPRFSGLQFPNYSSELNVNALELDDSALYLCASSLGVPGGVGYTFGSGTRLTVV.

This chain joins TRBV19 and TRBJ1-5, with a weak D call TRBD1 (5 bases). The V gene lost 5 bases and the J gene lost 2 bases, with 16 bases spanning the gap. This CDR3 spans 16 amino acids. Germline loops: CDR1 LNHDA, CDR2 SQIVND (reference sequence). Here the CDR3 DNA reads TGTGCCAGTAGTGCCCCCGGGCAGGGTGGCAATCAGCCCCAGCATTTT. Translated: CASSAPGQGGNQPQHF. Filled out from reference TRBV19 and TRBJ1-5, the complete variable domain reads DGGITQSPKYLFRKEGQNVTLSCEQNLNHDAMYWYRQDPGQGLRLIYYSQIVNDFQKGDIAEGYSVSREKKESFPLTVTSAQKNPTAFYLCASSAPGQGGNQPQHFGDGTRLSIL.

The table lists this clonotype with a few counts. As DNA, the CDR3 is TGTGCCAGTAGTATCATCAGCTCTGGGGCCAACGTCCTGACTTTC. It yields the protein CASSIISSGANVLTF. The genes are TRBV19 and TRBJ2-6; no firm D call. CDR3 length equals 15 residues. Per the germline V gene, CDR1 is LNHDA and CDR2 is SQIVND (reference sequence). The germline V and J ends were trimmed by 3 bases and 0 bases, with 6 bases remaining between them. The entire variable domain, with the rest obtained from reference TRBV19 and TRBJ2-6, is as follows: DGGITQSPKYLFRKEGQNVTLSCEQNLNHDAMYWYRQDPGQGLRLIYYSQIVNDFQKGDIAEGYSVSREKKESFPLTVTSAQKNPTAFYLCASSIISSGANVLTFGAGSRLTVL.

The CDR3 sequence is CASSLVAASDQETQYF. The CDR3 nucleotides read TGCGCCAGCAGCTTGGTAGCTGCGTCGGATCAAGAGACCCAGTACTTC. This rearrangement joins TRBV5-1 to TRBJ2-5; D is unclear. This CDR3 comprises 16 residues. V lost 0 bases to trimming and J lost 2 bases, with 14 bases between them. CDR1 and CDR2 (germline): SGHRS, YFSETQ.

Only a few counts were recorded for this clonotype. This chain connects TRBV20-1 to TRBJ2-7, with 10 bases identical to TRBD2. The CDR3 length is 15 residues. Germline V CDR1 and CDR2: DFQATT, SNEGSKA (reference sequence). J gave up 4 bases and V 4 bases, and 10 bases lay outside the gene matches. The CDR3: CSAKDLLAGIYEQYF. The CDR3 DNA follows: TGCAGTGCTAAGGATCTACTAGCGGGGATATACGAGCAGTACTTC.